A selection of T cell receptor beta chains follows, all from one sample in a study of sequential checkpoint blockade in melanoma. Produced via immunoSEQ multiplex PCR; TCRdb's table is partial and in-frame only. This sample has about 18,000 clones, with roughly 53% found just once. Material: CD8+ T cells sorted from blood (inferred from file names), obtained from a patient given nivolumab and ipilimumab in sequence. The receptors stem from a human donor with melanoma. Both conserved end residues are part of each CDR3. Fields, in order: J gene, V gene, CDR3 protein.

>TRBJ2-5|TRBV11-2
CASSPPGLAGRETQYF
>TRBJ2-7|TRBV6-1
CASSGTGPDSYEQYF
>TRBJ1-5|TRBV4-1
CASSHLDQPQHF
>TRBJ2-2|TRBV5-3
CASSLMDSPGELFF
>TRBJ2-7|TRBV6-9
CASSYVASGGQYF
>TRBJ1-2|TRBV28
CASSLFMGGGDYGYTF
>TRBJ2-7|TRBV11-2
CASSSTGGYYEQYF
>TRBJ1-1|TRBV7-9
CASSLTGVITEAFF
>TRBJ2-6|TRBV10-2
CASSERTGGMSGANVLTF
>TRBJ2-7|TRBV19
CATTVGQGYEQYF
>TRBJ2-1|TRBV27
CASRILAGGQGEQFF
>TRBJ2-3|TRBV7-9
CASSSLGQGADTQYF
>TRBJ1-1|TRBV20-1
CSASIGAEAFF
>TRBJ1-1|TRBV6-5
CASRLGQTNTEAFF
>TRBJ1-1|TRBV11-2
CASSSQGGRLNTEAFF
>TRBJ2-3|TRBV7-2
CASSASGTTDTQYF
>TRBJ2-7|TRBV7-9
CASSLVTGAHPYEQYF
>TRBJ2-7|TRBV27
CASSLGRPYEQYF
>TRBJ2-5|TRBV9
CASSVDSGGGETQYF
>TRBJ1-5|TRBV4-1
CASSQGGGGTNQPQHF
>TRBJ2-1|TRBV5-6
CASSLSGRIVDEQFF
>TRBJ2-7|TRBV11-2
CASSFSGAFYEQYF
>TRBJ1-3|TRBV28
CASSLWVGGAGNTIYF
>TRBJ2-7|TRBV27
CASSLGRGEEQYF
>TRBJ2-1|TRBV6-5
CASALASYNEQFF
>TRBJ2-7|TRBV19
CASSWLAGPAYEQYF
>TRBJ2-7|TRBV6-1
CASSEYAGGPSEQYF
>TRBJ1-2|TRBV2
CASSLKYRESLYGYTF
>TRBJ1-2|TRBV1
CTSSVHMGPARTLSYGYTF
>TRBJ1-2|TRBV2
CASIPRLVSYGYTF
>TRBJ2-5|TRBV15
CATSLRLGTETQYF
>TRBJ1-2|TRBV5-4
CASSSNRDRALLGYTF
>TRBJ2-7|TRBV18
CASSPQQSSYEQYF
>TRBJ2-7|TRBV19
CASSTNSYEQYF
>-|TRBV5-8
CASSWGTGQYEQYF
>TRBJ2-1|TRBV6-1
CASSTGGYEQFF
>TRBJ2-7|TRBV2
CASSGIPDPYEQYF
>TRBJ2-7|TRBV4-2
CASSRDTGSEQYF
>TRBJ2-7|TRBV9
CASSRHGQMSYEQYF
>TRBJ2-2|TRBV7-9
CASSLVSSGPGELFF
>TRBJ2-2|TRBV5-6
CASSLLIGKDRATGELFF
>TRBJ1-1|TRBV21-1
CASSKGQKLNTEAFF
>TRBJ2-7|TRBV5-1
CASSTGQGSYEQYF
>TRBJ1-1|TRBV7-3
CASSLGGQSEAFF
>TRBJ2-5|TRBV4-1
CASSLVNKETQYF
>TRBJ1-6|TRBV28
CASSAYRSSYNSPLHF
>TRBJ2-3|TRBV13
CASSLKEGGTDTQYF
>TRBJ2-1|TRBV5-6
CASSLGTSWGNEQFF
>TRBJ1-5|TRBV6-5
CASSPGTSNQPQHF